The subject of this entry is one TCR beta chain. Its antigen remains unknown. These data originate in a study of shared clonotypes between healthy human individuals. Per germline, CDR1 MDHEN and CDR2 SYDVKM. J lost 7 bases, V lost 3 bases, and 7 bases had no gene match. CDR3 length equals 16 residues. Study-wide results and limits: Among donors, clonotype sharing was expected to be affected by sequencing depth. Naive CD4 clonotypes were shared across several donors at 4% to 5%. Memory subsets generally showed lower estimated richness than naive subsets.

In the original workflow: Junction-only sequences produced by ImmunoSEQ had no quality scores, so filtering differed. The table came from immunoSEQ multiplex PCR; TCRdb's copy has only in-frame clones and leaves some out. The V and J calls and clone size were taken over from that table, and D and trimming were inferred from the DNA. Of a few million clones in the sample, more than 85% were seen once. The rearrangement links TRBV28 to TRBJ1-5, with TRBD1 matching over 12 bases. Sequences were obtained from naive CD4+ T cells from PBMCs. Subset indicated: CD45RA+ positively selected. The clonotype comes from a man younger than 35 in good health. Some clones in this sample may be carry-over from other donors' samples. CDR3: CASSFGGQGAGQPQHF. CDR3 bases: TGTGCCAGCAGTTTCGGGGGACAGGGGGCAGGGCAGCCCCAGCATTTT. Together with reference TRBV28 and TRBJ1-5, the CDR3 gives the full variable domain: DVKVTQSSRYLVKRTGEKVFLECVQDMDHENMFWYRQDPGLGLRLIYFSYDVKMKEKGDIPEGYSVSREKKERFSLILESASTNQTSMYLCASSFGGQGAGQPQHFGDGTRLSIL.